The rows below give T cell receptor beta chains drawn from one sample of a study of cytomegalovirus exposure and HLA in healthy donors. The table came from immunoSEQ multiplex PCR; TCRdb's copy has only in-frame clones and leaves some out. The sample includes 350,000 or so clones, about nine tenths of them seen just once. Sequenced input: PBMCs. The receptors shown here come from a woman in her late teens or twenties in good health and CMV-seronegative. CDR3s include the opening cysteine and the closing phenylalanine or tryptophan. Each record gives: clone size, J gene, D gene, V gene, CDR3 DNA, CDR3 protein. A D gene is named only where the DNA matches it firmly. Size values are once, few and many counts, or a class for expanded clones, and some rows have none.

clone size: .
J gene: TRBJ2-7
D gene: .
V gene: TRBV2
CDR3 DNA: TGTGCCAGCACAACCCTGACAGGACTGGTACACGAGCAGTACTTC
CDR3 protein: CASTTLTGLVHEQYF

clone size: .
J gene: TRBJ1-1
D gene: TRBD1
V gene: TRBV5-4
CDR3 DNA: TGTGCCAGCAGCCCCTTTACAGGGGGGAGCACTGAAGCTTTCTTT
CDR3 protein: CASSPFTGGSTEAFF

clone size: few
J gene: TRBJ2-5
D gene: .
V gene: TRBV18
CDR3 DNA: TGTGCCAGCTCACCAGAGGAGACCCAGTACTTC
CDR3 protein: CASSPEETQYF

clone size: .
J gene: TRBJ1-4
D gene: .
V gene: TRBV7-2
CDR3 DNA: TGTGCCAGCAGATCCAAAGGGGAACTGTTTTTT
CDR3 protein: CASRSKGELFF

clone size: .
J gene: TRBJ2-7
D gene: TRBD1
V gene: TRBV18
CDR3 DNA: TGTGCCAGCTCACCAAGGGACAGGGTCTACGAGCAGTACTTC
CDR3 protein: CASSPRDRVYEQYF

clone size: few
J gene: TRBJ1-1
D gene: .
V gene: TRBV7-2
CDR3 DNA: TGTGCCAGCAGCACCAGGGATTGGCCAGCTTTCTTT
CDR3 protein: CASSTRDWPAFF

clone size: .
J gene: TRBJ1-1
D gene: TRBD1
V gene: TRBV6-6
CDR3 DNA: TGTGCCAGCAGTAGTAGAGGAGGGGGCGGGACAGGTGAAGCTTTCTTT
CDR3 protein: CASSSRGGGGTGEAFF

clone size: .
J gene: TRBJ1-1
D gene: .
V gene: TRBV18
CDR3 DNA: TGTGCCAGCTCACCACCCTCGGGGGGCAGGGCCCCTTCTGAAGCTTTCTTT
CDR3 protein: CASSPPSGGRAPSEAFF

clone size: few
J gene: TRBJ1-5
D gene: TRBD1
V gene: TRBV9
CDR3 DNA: TGTGCCAGCAGCGTAGGCAGGGGGAATAATCAGCCCCAGCATTTT
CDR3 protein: CASSVGRGNNQPQHF

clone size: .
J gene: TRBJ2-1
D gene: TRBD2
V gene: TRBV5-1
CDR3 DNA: TGCGCCAGCAGCAACATACCAGCGGGAGGTATGACGGATGAGCAGTTCTTC
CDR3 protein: CASSNIPAGGMTDEQFF

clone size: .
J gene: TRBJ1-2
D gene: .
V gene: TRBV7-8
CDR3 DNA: TGTGCCAGCAGCTTAAACGACGGACTCTATGGCTACACCTTC
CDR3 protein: CASSLNDGLYGYTF

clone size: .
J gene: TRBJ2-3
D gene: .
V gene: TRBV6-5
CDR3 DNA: TGTGCCAGCAGTTACTCGTTGAGTGCAGATACGCAGTATTTT
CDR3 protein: CASSYSLSADTQYF

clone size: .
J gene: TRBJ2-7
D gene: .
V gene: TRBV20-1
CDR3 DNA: TGCAGTGCGAAAGCGGGTCCCGAGCAGTACTTC
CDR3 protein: CSAKAGPEQYF

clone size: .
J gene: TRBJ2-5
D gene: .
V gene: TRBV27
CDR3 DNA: TGTGCCAGCAGTTTGAATGCGGTCCAAGAGACCCAGTACTTC
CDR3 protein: CASSLNAVQETQYF

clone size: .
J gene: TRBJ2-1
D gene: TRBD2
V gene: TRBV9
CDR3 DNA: TGTGCCAGCAGCGTCGATGCTAGCGGGAACGCCTACAATGAGCAGTTCTTC
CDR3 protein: CASSVDASGNAYNEQFF

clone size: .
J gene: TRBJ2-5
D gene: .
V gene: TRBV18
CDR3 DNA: TGTGCCAGCTCACGACGACCAGCCGGAGGAGAGACCCAGTACTTC
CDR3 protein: CASSRRPAGGETQYF

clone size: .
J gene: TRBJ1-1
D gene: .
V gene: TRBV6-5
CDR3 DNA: TGTGCCACTTTTAAGGCGGGCCGCACTGAAGCTTTCTTT
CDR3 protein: CATFKAGRTEAFF

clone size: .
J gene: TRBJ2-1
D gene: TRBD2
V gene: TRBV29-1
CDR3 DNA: TGCTCTATACCACGGGGGGGCTTCAATGTCAATGAGCAGTTCTTC
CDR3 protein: CSIPRGGFNVNEQFF

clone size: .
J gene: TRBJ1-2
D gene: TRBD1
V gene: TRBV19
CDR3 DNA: TGTGCCAGTATGGGGACAGGGGGACTTGGCTACACCTTC
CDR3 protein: CASMGTGGLGYTF

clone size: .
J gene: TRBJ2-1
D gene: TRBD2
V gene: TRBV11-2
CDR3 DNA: TGTGCCAGCAGCCCTAGCGGGGGCTACAATGAGCAGTTCTTC
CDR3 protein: CASSPSGGYNEQFF

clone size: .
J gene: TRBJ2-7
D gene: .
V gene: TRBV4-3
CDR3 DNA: TGCGCCAGCAGCCAGGGGTTTGGGGCCGAGCAGTACTTC
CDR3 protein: CASSQGFGAEQYF

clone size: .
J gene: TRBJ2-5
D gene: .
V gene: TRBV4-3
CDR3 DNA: TGCGCCAGCAGCCAAGATAGGTGGGCAGAGACCCAGTACTTC
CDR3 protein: CASSQDRWAETQYF

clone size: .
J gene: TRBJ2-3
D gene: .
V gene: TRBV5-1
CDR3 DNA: TGCGCCAGCAGCTCTGACGTGGCGGGGGCTGGGGCAGATACGCAGTATTTT
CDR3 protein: CASSSDVAGAGADTQYF

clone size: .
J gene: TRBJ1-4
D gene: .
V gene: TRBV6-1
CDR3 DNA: TGTGCCAGCAGTGAAGGACAAATCACCACTAATGAAAAACTGTTTTTT
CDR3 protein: CASSEGQITTNEKLFF

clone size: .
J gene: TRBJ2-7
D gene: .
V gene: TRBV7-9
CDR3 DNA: TGTGCCAGCAGCCCTCCCCGCGGCTGGGAGCAGTACTTC
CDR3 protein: CASSPPRGWEQYF

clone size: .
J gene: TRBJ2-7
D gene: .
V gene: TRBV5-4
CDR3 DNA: TGTGCCAGCAGCCCCGGCGGAGACTCCTACGAGCAGTACTTC
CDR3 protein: CASSPGGDSYEQYF

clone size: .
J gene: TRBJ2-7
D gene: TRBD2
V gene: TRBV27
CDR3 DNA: TGTGCCAGCAGAGAGCTAGCGGGGGCCTCCTACGAGCAGTACTTC
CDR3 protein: CASRELAGASYEQYF

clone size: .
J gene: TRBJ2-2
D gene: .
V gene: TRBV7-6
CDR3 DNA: TGTGCCAGCAGCCCCTGGGGAGAGAACACCGGGGAGCTGTTTTTT
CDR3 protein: CASSPWGENTGELFF

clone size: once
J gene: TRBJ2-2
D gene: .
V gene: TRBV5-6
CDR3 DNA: TGTGCCAGCACCGGACTGCCCACCGGGGAGCTGTTTTTT
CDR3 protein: CASTGLPTGELFF

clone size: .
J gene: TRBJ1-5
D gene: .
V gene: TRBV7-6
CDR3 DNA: TGTGCCAGCAGCCTATTTGAAGGGGGCAATCAGCCCCAGCATTTT
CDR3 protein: CASSLFEGGNQPQHF

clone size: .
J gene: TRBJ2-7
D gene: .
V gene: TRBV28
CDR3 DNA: TGTGCCAGCAGTTTAGACTCAAGCGAGCAGTACTTC
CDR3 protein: CASSLDSSEQYF

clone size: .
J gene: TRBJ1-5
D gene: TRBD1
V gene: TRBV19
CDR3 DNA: TGTGCCAGCAGCAGGGGGCGACTGGATCAGCCCCAGCATTTT
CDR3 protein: CASSRGRLDQPQHF

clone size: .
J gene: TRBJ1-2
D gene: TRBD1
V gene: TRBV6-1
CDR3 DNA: TGTGCCAGCAGTGATGACAGGGGGTATGGCTACACCTTC
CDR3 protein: CASSDDRGYGYTF

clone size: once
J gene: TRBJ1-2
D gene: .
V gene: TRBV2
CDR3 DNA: TGTGCCAGCAGCCCCAAATGGGGCAGGGAGGATGGCTACACCTTC
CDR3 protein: CASSPKWGREDGYTF